This passage covers 13 T cell receptor beta chains from one sample sequenced in a study of graft-versus-host responses after intestinal transplantation. Clones were read by immunoSEQ multiplex PCR, and TCRdb kept only the in-frame ones, dropping some. The sample records roughly 99,000 clones, 86% being singletons. The sequenced sample was PBMCs, obtained 255 days after intestinal transplant. The receptors shown here come from a human patient who received an intestinal transplant, so some T cells may come from the graft donor.

This clone has only one observation. This rearrangement joins TRBV6-6 to TRBJ2-5; 8 positions match TRBD2. Trimming cost V 7 bases and J 5 bases; bases outside gene matches: 9. Germline-derived CDR1 and CDR2 are MNHNY and SVGAGI (reference sequence). The CDR3 is 14 residues long. CDR3 sequence: CASTGGIVGETQYF. DNA for the CDR3: TGTGCCAGCACGGGGGGGATTGTTGGGGAGACCCAGTACTTC.

The chain links TRBV5-1 to TRBJ1-1; 9 bases map to TRBD1. Germline CDR1 is SGHRS and CDR2 is YFSETQ. The CDR3 covers 17 residues. V trimming: 1 base; J trimming: 4 bases; junction bases outside the gene matches: 11. The CDR3 here is CASSLYTGGGFSTEAFF. The CDR3 coding sequence is TGCGCCAGCAGCTTGTATACAGGGGGCGGTTTTAGCACTGAAGCTTTCTTT.

CDR3 region: CAISEPEGEMNTEAFF. In DNA, the CDR3 is TGTGCCATCAGTGAGCCAGAGGGAGAGATGAACACTGAAGCTTTCTTT. The chain recombines TRBV10-3 with TRBJ1-1; D is uncertain. This CDR3 comprises 16 residues. V was cut by 2 bases and J by 0 bases, with 13 bases left in between. The germline V gene encodes CDR1 ENHRY and CDR2 SYGVKD.

V and J are TRBV5-4 and TRBJ1-4, with TRBD1 matching over 8 bases. The CDR3 loop spans 15 amino acids. With 4 bases clipped from V and 4 bases from J, the junction kept 6 bases outside the gene matches. Germline V lookup: CDR1 SGHNT, CDR2 YYREEE (reference sequence). The CDR3 nucleotides read TGTGCCAGCAGCATATGGACAGGGAGTAATGAAAAACTGTTTTTT. It translates to CASSIWTGSNEKLFF.

This chain joins TRBV29-1 and TRBJ1-1; D not certain. Germline CDR1 SQVTM, CDR2 ANQGSEA. V lost 4 bases and J lost 0, with 18 bases in between. The CDR3 totals 16 residues. The CDR3 sequence: CSVAPNLQIMNTEAFF. CDR3 DNA: TGCAGCGTTGCACCGAACTTACAGATCATGAACACTGAAGCTTTCTTT.

This clone showed up just once. The CDR3 sequence is CAWSIDRVNTEAFF. In nucleotides, the CDR3 is TGTGCCTGGAGTATCGACAGGGTGAACACTGAAGCTTTCTTT. The genes are TRBV30 and TRBJ1-1; 7 bases fit TRBD1. The junction had 3 bases not matched to a gene; V was cut back by 2 bases and J by 0 bases. Germline V lookup: CDR1 GTSNPN, CDR2 SVGIG (reference sequence). The CDR3 length is 14 residues.

The chain combines TRBV27 with TRBJ2-7; 9 bases agree with TRBD2. The germline V gene has CDR1 MNHEY and CDR2 SMNVEV (reference sequence). V shed 4 bases, J shed 9 bases, and the junction held 13 bases outside the gene matches. The CDR3 spans 15 residues. In DNA, the CDR3 is TGTGCCAGCAGTTCAGTAGCGGGGGCGTTCCGGGGGCAGTACTTC. Translated: CASSSVAGAFRGQYF.

The chain joins TRBV28 to TRBJ2-1; 8 bases fit TRBD1. This CDR3 spans 15 amino acids. Unmatched junction bases numbered 12, after V lost 8 bases and J lost 6 bases. Germline loops: CDR1 MDHEN, CDR2 SYDVKM. In DNA form, the CDR3 reads TGTGCCAGCGGACAGGGCGGAAAGGAGATCAATGAGCAGTTCTTC. Translation: CASGQGGKEINEQFF.

The CDR3 DNA reads as TGTGCCAGCAGTCTTCTACGGGACAGTGAGCAGTACGTC. Translating it yields CASSLLRDSEQYV. V usage is TRBV28 and J usage is TRBJ2-7; 7 bases are a match to TRBD1. This CDR3 is 13 amino acids long. Germline V gives CDR1 MDHEN, CDR2 SYDVKM. J gave up 7 bases and V 5 bases, and 8 bases lay outside the gene matches.

The rearrangement links TRBV5-4 to TRBJ2-7; maybe TRBD2 (5 bases). The CDR3 sequence is 15 residues long. Germline V gene lookup returns CDR1 SGHNT and CDR2 YYREEE (reference sequence). The germline V and J ends were trimmed by 0 bases and 2 bases, with 12 bases remaining between them. The CDR3 spells CASSLGGQEAYEQYF. CDR3 in DNA: TGTGCCAGCAGCTTGGGCGGGCAGGAGGCCTACGAGCAGTACTTC.

V gene TRBV28 combines with J gene TRBJ2-7, with TRBD2 matching over 7 bases. The V gene's germline CDR1 is MDHEN and CDR2 SYDVKM. This CDR3 is built from 15 residues. Germline trimming cut 4 bases from V and 7 bases from J; bases unmatched to any gene: 13. CDR3 DNA sequence: TGTGCCAGCAGTTCGGGACTAACCGAGGTTGGGGAGCAGTACGTC. This gives the protein CASSSGLTEVGEQYV.

The chain recombines TRBV6-9 with TRBJ2-7, with D maybe TRBD2 (7 bases). Trimming removed 5 bases at V and 4 bases at J, with 18 bases between. CDR3 size: 15 residues. Germline V CDR1 and CDR2: MNHGY, SVAAGI. Written as DNA, the CDR3 is TGTGCCAGCAGTGAAGGCGAGGGAGGGGGATACGAGCAGTACTTC. Its translation is CASSEGEGGGYEQYF.

The rearrangement joins TRBV15 to TRBJ2-3, with TRBD1 identical over 11 bases. V shed 3 bases, J shed 10 bases, and the junction held 12 bases outside the gene matches. This CDR3 has 16 amino acids. Germline CDR1 LNHNV, CDR2 YYDKDF (reference sequence). Written as DNA, the CDR3 is TGTGCCACCAGCAGGACCGGGACAGGGGGATTTAGGGCGCAGTATTTT. Residues: CATSRTGTGGFRAQYF.